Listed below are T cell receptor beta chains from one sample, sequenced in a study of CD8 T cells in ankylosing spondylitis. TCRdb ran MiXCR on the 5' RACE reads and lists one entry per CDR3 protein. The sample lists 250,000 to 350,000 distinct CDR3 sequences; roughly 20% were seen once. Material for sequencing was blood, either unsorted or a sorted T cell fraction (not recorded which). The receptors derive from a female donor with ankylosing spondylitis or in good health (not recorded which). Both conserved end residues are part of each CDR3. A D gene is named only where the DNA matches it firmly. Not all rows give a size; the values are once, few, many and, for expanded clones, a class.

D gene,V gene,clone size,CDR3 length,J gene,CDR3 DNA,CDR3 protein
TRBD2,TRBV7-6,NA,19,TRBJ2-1,TGTGCCAGCAGCTTAAATTTCGTAGCGGGAGGTGGCGGCGGAAATGAGCAGTTCTTC,CASSLNFVAGGGGGNEQFF
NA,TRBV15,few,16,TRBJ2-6,TGTGCCACCAGCAGAGATAGGGGGACTGGGGCCAACGTCCTGACTTTC,CATSRDRGTGANVLTF
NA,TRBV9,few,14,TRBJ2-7,TGTGCCAGCAGCGTCAGGGGAGACTCCTACGAGCAGTACTTC,CASSVRGDSYEQYF
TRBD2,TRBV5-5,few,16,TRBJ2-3,TGTGCCAGCAGCTGGCTAGCGGGAGATGGCACAGATACGCAGTATTTT,CASSWLAGDGTDTQYF
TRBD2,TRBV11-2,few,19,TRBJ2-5,TGTGCCAGCCAACCCGGTGGGACTAGCGGGAGGGAAGTGGGAAAGACCCAGTACTTC,CASQPGGTSGREVGKTQYF
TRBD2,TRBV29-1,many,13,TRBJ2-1,TGCAGCGCCACTGGACTAGCGGCAGTGGAGCAGTTCTTC,CSATGLAAVEQFF
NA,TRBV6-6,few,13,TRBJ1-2,TGTGCCAGCAGTTACGCACAGGTCAAGGGCTACACCTTC,CASSYAQVKGYTF
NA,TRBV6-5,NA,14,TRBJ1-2,TGTGCCAGCAGTTACTCGGGCCCCCGGGGAGGCTACACCTTC,CASSYSGPRGGYTF
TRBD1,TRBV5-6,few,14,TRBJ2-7,TGTGCCAGCAGCTTTGGGACAGGCAGGTACGAGCAGTACTTC,CASSFGTGRYEQYF
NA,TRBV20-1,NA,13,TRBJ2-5,TGCAGTGCTAGCCCCCCGTACCGAGAGACCCAGTACTTC,CSASPPYRETQYF
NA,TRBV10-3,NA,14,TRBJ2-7,TGTGCCACCCGGGCCTTGAGTGAGATTGACGAGCAGTACTTC,CATRALSEIDEQYF
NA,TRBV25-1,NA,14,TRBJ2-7,TGTGCCAGCAGTGAACGGGGGCATGCCTACGAGCAGTACTTC,CASSERGHAYEQYF
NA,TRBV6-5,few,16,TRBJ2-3,TGTGCCAGCAGTTACAATGGGGCTTTAAAGACAGATACGCAGTATTTT,CASSYNGALKTDTQYF
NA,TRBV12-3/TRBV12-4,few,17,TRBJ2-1,TGTGCCAGCAGTTTCGGGAGCCCATCCTATTCCTACAATGAGCAGTTCTTC,CASSFGSPSYSYNEQFF
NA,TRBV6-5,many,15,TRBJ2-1,TGTGCCAGCAGTCACGGCCCCACCTTCGGGAATGAGCAGTTCTTC,CASSHGPTFGNEQFF
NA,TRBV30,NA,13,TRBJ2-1,TGTGCCTGGACGACATTGAGGAACAATGAGCAGTTCTTC,CAWTTLRNNEQFF
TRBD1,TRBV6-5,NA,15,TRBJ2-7,TGTGCCAGCAGTCCAACAGGGGTCTTATCCTACGAGCAGTACTTC,CASSPTGVLSYEQYF
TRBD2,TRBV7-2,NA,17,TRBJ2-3,TGTGCCAGCAGCTTTGGCCGGGCGGGAGGGCCTGTAGATACGCAGTATTTT,CASSFGRAGGPVDTQYF
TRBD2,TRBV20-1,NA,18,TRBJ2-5,TGCAGTGCTAGGTCTATAAGGTTTGCGGGAGGGGGACAAGAGACCCAGTACTTC,CSARSIRFAGGGQETQYF
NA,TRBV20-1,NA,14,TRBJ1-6,TGCAGTGCTAGTGGTGGCCGTGCGGCGTCACCCCTCCACTTT,CSASGGRAASPLHF
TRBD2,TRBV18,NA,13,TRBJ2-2,TGTGCCAGCTCACCCTATTCAGCGGGGTTAACCGTTTTT,CASSPYSAGLTVF
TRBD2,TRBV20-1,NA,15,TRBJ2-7,TGCAGTGCCCCTTCAAGGGGAGGGCTCTCCTACGAGCAGTACTTC,CSAPSRGGLSYEQYF
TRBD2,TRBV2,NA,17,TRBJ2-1,TGTGCCAGCACTCCGACTAGCGGGAGGTTCTCCTACAATGAGCAGTTCTTC,CASTPTSGRFSYNEQFF
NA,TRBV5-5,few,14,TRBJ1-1,TGTGCCAGCAGCTTAGTGGGAAGATTTACTGAAGCTTTCTTT,CASSLVGRFTEAFF
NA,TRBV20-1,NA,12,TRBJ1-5,TGCAGTGCTACCCCGAACAATCAGCCCCAGCATTTT,CSATPNNQPQHF
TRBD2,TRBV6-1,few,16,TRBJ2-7,TGTGCCAGCACGGCCGGGGGGACGATATTCCTAGGCGAGCAGTACTTC,CASTAGGTIFLGEQYF
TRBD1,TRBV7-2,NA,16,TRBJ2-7,TGTGCCAGCAGCTTAGTGTCTGGGCAGGGGGCGGCAGAGCAGTACTTC,CASSLVSGQGAAEQYF
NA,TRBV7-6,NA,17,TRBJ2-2,TGTGCCAGCAGCCTACGCTCTCGCGAGTTGTATAAAGGGGAGCTGTTTTTT,CASSLRSRELYKGELFF
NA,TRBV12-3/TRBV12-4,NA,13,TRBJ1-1,TGTGCCAGCAGATTTGGGACAACCACTGAAGCTTTCTTT,CASRFGTTTEAFF
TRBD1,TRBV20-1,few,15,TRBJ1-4,TGCAGTGCTGCCGGGACAGCTGCAACTAATGAAAAACTGTTTTTT,CSAAGTAATNEKLFF
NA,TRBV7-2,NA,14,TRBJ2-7,TGTGCCAGCAGCCCAGAGGACTTCTACTACGAGCAGTACTTC,CASSPEDFYYEQYF
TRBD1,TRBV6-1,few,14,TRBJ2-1,TGTGCCAGCGGGGGACAGGGAGAACTTAATGAGCAGTTCTTC,CASGGQGELNEQFF
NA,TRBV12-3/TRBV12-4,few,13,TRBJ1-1,TGTGCCAGCACCTCGGGCCTCCGCTCTGAAGCTTTCTTT,CASTSGLRSEAFF
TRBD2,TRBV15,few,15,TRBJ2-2,TGTGCCACCAAAGGTAGCGGGACGAACACCGGGGAGCTGTTTTTT,CATKGSGTNTGELFF
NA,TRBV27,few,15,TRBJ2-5,TGTGCCAGCAGTTTGAGCGCTAACAGTCAAGAGACCCAGTACTTC,CASSLSANSQETQYF
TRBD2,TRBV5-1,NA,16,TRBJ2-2,TGCGCCAGCAGCATCCAGACTAGCGGGACCACCGGGGAGCTGTTTTTT,CASSIQTSGTTGELFF
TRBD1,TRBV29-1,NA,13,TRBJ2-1,TGCAGCGTAGGACAGGGGTCCCACAATGAGCAGTTCTTC,CSVGQGSHNEQFF
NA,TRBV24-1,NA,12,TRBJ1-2,TGTGCCATCCGTGATCGAAACTATGGCTACACCTTC,CAIRDRNYGYTF
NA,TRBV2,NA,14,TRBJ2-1,TGTGCCAGCAGTGAAGCGCGACAGCGCAATGAGCAGTTCTTC,CASSEARQRNEQFF
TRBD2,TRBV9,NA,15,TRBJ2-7,TGTGCCAGCAGCGTAGTAGCGGGAGGGCTGGGAGAGCAGCACTTC,CASSVVAGGLGEQHF
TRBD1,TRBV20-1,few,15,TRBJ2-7,TGCAGTGCTAGAGATTTGGGACAGGGGTTCCACGAGCAGTACTTC,CSARDLGQGFHEQYF